The 16 T cell receptor beta chains given below trace back to one sample, sequenced in a study of shared clonotypes between healthy human individuals. This table comes from immunoSEQ multiplex PCR, and its TCRdb copy is limited to in-frame clones, with some not included. The data show 490,000 or so clones, less than 80% seen once. Sequenced sample: PBMCs. Every receptor here comes from a middle-aged woman in good health. Some clones in this sample may be carry-over from other donors' samples.

This chain links TRBV5-1 with TRBJ1-2; TRBD1 matches at 9 bases. CDR1 SGHRS and CDR2 YFSETQ come from the germline V gene. The CDR3 has 13 amino acids. V dropped 4 bases and J dropped 7; count of bases not matched to a gene: 5. CDR3 nucleotides: TGCGCCAGCAGCGGGGACAGGGTCGGTGGCTACACCTTC. It codes for CASSGDRVGGYTF.

The J gene is TRBJ2-1, the V gene TRBV7-9; 10 nucleotides match TRBD2. Germline V gives CDR1 SEHNR, CDR2 FQNEAQ (reference sequence). The CDR3 is 16 amino acids. Germline trimming cut 3 bases from V and 7 bases from J; bases unmatched to any gene: 9. The CDR3 DNA sequence: TGTGCCAGCAGCTTGGAGCTAGCGGGAGATTGGAATGAGCAGTTCTTC. The encoded protein is CASSLELAGDWNEQFF.

This chain uses TRBV28 with TRBJ2-5; 7 bases match TRBD1. V dropped 5 bases and J dropped 4; count of bases not matched to a gene: 4. The germline V gene encodes CDR1 MDHEN and CDR2 SYDVKM. The CDR3 length is 13 residues. CDR3 region: CASSQGGGETQYF. CDR3 coding DNA: TGTGCCAGCAGTCAAGGGGGCGGAGAGACCCAGTACTTC.

This clone was observed a single time. The chain combines TRBV28 with TRBJ1-1; D is undetermined. The germline CDR1 and CDR2 sequences are MDHEN and SYDVKM. The CDR3 covers 17 residues. V lost 3 bases and J lost 2, with 19 bases in between. CDR3 sequence: CASSLGFAHRTNTEAFF. CDR3 bases: TGTGCCAGCAGTTTGGGCTTTGCTCACAGAACAAACACTGAAGCTTTCTTT.

The rearrangement links TRBV27 to TRBJ2-3; a possible D gene is TRBD1 (6 bases). V lost 6 bases and J 6 bases, leaving 13 bases between the germline ends. Germline lookup yields CDR1 MNHEY and CDR2 SMNVEV (reference sequence). The CDR3 length is 13 residues. The DNA for the CDR3 is TGTGCCAGCAGGCGGACAGCGCAGGATACGCAGTATTTT. Residues: CASRRTAQDTQYF.

This clone was observed a handful of times. The rearrangement uses TRBV29-1 and TRBJ2-1; 9 bases map to TRBD2. The junction had 7 bases not matched to a gene; V was cut back by 3 bases and J by 7 bases. The CDR3 covers 14 residues. Germline lookup yields CDR1 SQVTM and CDR2 ANQGSEA. CDR3 protein: CSVDPAGGRNEQFF. In DNA, the CDR3 is TGCAGCGTTGACCCCGCGGGAGGGAGGAATGAGCAGTTCTTC.

This clone was counted between two and nine times. The chain combines TRBV4-3 with TRBJ2-2; 9 bases line up with TRBD2. This CDR3 has 18 residues. The V gene's germline CDR1 is LGHNA and CDR2 YSLEER. V lost 1 base to trimming and J lost 3 bases; unmatched junction nucleotides: 9. The CDR3 loop is CASSQGLAVAPDTGELFF. DNA for the CDR3: TGCGCCAGCAGCCAAGGACTAGCGGTGGCCCCCGACACCGGGGAGCTGTTTTTT.

The chain carries TRBV7-9 and TRBJ1-1; D not resolved. Germline V CDR1 and CDR2: SEHNR, FQNEAQ (reference sequence). The CDR3 is 13 residues long. Trimming took off 3 bases at V and 0 bases at J, with 5 bases between the two ends. The CDR3 DNA is TGTGCCAGCAGCTTCCAGATGAACACTGAAGCTTTCTTT. Its protein is CASSFQMNTEAFF.

The rearrangement links TRBV30 to TRBJ2-5, with D perhaps being TRBD1 or TRBD2 (5 bases each). The CDR3 runs to 15 residues. Germline lookup yields CDR1 GTSNPN and CDR2 SVGIG (reference sequence). The V end lost 3 bases, the J end lost 5 bases, and 19 bases lay between the germline ends. CDR3 nucleotides: TGTGCCTGGAGCGCCCGGGGCCGATTGGAGGAGACCCAGTACTTC. This gives the protein CAWSARGRLEETQYF.

The chain employs TRBV9 and TRBJ1-1, with 8 bases identical to TRBD1. Germline CDR1 and CDR2: SGDLS and YYNGEE. Losses at the gene ends were 2 bases for V and 3 bases for J; bases not matched to a gene: 24. This CDR3 has 21 amino acids. CDR3 amino acids: CASSVWDRTFGHGRADTEAFF. DNA of the CDR3: TGTGCCAGCAGCGTTTGGGACAGGACCTTCGGACATGGTCGCGCGGACACTGAAGCTTTCTTT. Using reference TRBV9 and TRBJ1-1 for the parts outside the CDR3, the full variable domain is DSGVTQTPKHLITATGQRVTLRCSPRSGDLSVYWYQQSLDQGLQFLIQYYNGEERAKGNILERFSAQQFPDLHSELNLSSLELGDSALYFCASSVWDRTFGHGRADTEAFFGQGTRLTVV.

This clone has a handful of counts. The gene calls are TRBV28 and TRBJ2-4, with D unresolved. This CDR3 has 14 residues. The V gene lost 6 bases and the J gene lost 5 bases, with 14 bases spanning the gap. Looked up from germline, CDR1 is MDHEN and CDR2 is SYDVKM. CDR3 coding DNA: TGTGCCAGCAGCCTGGTCCGCGGAGAAAACATTCAGTACTTC. This gives the protein CASSLVRGENIQYF. The full variable domain, its missing parts supplied by reference TRBV28 and TRBJ2-4, is DVKVTQSSRYLVKRTGEKVFLECVQDMDHENMFWYRQDPGLGLRLIYFSYDVKMKEKGDIPEGYSVSREKKERFSLILESASTNQTSMYLCASSLVRGENIQYFGAGTRLSVL.

The chain employs TRBV27 and TRBJ2-1; unclear D gene. The CDR3 is made up of 14 amino acids. Germline values: CDR1 MNHEY, CDR2 SMNVEV (reference sequence). The V and J ends lost 10 bases and 4 bases respectively, with 17 bases between them. CDR3 sequence reads: CATSDRVGYNEQFF. The CDR3 DNA follows: TGTGCCACGTCTGATAGAGTGGGTTACAATGAGCAGTTCTTC.

The J gene is TRBJ2-7, the V gene TRBV14; 13 bases fit TRBD2. V shed 1 base and J 5 bases; nucleotides not matched to a gene: 8. From germline, CDR1 is SGHDN and CDR2 FVKESK. There are 17 residues in the CDR3. CDR3 DNA sequence: TGTGCCAGCAGCCAAGGGACTAGCGGGGGCCCCTACCACGAGCAGTACTTC. Translated: CASSQGTSGGPYHEQYF.

The chain has TRBV6-1 and TRBJ1-1; D is uncertain. CDR3 length: 12 amino acids. The germline V and J ends were trimmed by 2 bases and 9 bases, with 10 bases remaining between them. The germline gives CDR1 MNHNS, CDR2 SASEGT. As DNA, the CDR3 is TGTGCCAGCAGTGAAAGAGCCGGGAAAGCTTTCTTT. Its translation: CASSERAGKAFF.

The DNA of the CDR3 is TGTGCCAGTAGTATAGTAGGGCACAATCAGCCCCAGCATTTT. Translated: CASSIVGHNQPQHF. The chain links TRBV19 to TRBJ1-5; no reliable D call. Per germline, CDR1 LNHDA and CDR2 SQIVND (reference sequence). Trimming stripped 1 base from V and 3 bases from J, with 7 bases between. This CDR3 region has 14 residues. The variable domain in full, with the rest retrieved from reference TRBV19 and TRBJ1-5, is DGGITQSPKYLFRKEGQNVTLSCEQNLNHDAMYWYRQDPGQGLRLIYYSQIVNDFQKGDIAEGYSVSREKKESFPLTVTSAQKNPTAFYLCASSIVGHNQPQHFGDGTRLSIL.

V gene TRBV6-5 combines with J gene TRBJ1-2, with 7 bases matching TRBD1. CDR3 length: 14 residues. J lost 7 bases, V lost 4 bases, and 9 bases had no gene match. The germline V gene encodes CDR1 MNHEY and CDR2 SVGAGI. The CDR3 loop is CASSFGQETSGYTF. In DNA, the CDR3 is TGTGCCAGCAGTTTCGGACAGGAGACTAGTGGCTACACCTTC.